This TCR beta chain is from a study of a mutant IDH1 vaccine in newly diagnosed glioma. Germline CDR1 reads MNHNS; CDR2 reads SASEGT. The CDR3 consists of 12 residues. With 0 bases removed from V and 6 bases from J, the gap between germline ends came to 6 bases. As regards this clone: Antigen specificity is unknown.

Time point reported: week 47, end of study. A 20-mer mutant IDH1 peptide at 300 ug was injected subcutaneously with topical imiquimod. The table came from immunoSEQ multiplex PCR; TCRdb's copy has only in-frame clones and leaves some out. This table has fewer than 95,000 clones, around four fifths appearing once. The source is a man between 35 and 55 years old with glioma. The rearrangement joins TRBV6-1 to TRBJ2-7, with D possibly matching TRBD2 (6 bases). The source material was PBMCs, sampled from a glioma patient whose treatment included an IDH1 peptide vaccine. As DNA, the CDR3 is TGTGCCAGCAGTGAAGCGGGGGGCGAGCAGTACTTC. Its protein is CASSEAGGEQYF.